Given below is one TCR beta chain in context. Antigen: not known. Germline values: CDR1 MRHNA, CDR2 SNTAGT. The ends were cut back, 3 bases at V and 4 bases at J, with 9 bases in the middle. The CDR3 runs 14 residues. Libraries were prepared by immunoSEQ multiplex PCR; TCRdb keeps only in-frame clonotypes and omits some of them. The profile covers approximately 30,000 clones, with more than 80% appearing a single time and about 1.2% taken by the ten largest. Documented time point: 2014-2015 season, pre-vaccination. Adults were given seasonal inactivated influenza vaccine, and blood CD4 subsets were sorted before and after vaccination. The sample originates from a study of follicular helper T cells after annual influenza vaccination. Study overall: Sampling occurred days 0, 7 and 28 after each influenza vaccination. Across the 2013-2014, 2014-2015 and 2015-2016 vaccination seasons, some subjects were resampled. Findings and caveats of the study: Recurrent ICOS+CD38+ cTfh clonotypes included tetramer and AIM influenza-specific ones.

The TCR comes from an adult who received the influenza vaccine. The starting material was CXCR5+ CD38- circulating T follicular helper cells from blood, obtained on the day of influenza vaccination. Subset in this sample: circulating Tfh, non-naive CD4+CXCR5+PD-1+ (ICOS+CD38+ or ICOS-CD38-). The chain uses TRBV6-4 and TRBJ2-2; D is unresolved. CDR3 DNA sequence: TGTGCCAGCAGTGAGAGGTCGGGCACCGGGGAGCTGTTTTTT. Its protein product is CASSERSGTGELFF.